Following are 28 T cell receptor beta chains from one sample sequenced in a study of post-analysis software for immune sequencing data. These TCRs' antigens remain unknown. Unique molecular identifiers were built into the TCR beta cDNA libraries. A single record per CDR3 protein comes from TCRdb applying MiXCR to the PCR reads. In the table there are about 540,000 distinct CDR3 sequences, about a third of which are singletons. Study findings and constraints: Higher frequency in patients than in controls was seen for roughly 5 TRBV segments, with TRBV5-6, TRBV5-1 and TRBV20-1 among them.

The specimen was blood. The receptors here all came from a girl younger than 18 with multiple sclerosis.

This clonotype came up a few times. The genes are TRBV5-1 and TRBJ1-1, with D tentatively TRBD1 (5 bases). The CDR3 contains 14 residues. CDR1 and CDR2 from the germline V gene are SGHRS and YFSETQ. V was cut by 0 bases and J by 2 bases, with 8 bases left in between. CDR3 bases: TGCGCCAGCAGCTTGGTCGGGGCTAACACTGAAGCTTTCTTT. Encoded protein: CASSLVGANTEAFF.

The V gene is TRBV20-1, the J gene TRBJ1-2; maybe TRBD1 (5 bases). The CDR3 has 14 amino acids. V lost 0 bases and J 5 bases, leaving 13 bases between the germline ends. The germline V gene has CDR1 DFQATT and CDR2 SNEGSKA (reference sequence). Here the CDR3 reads CSARDPLGPYGYTF. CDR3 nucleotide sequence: TGCAGTGCTAGAGATCCCCTGGGACCTTATGGCTACACCTTC.

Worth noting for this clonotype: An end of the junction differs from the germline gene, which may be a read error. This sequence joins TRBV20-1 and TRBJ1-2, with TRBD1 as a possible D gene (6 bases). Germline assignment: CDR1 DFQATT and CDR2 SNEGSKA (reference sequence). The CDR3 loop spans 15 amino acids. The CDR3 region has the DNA TGCAGTGCTGGAGAAACCTACAGGGAATACTATGGCTACACCTTC. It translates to CSAGETYREYYGYTF.

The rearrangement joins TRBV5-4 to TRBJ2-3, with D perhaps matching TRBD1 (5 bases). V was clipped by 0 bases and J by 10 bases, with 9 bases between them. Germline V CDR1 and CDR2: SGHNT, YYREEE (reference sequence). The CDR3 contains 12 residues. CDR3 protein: CASSLDRWAQYF. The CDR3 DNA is TGTGCCAGCAGCTTGGACAGGTGGGCGCAGTATTTT.

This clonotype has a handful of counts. CDR3 loop: CASSLVGGGTSYEQYF. Written as DNA, the CDR3 is TGTGCCAGCAGCTTAGTTGGCGGGGGGACCTCCTACGAGCAGTACTTC. V and J are TRBV7-2 and TRBJ2-7; 8 bases match TRBD2. The CDR3 is made up of 16 amino acids. CDR1 is SGHTA, CDR2 FQGNSA, per germline. V gave up 1 base and J gave up 0 bases; unmatched junction bases: 5. The full variable domain, its missing parts supplied by reference TRBV7-2 and TRBJ2-7, is GAGVSQSPSNKVTEKGKDVELRCDPISGHTALYWYRQSLGQGLEFLIYFQGNSAPDKSGLPSDRFSAERTGGSVSTLTIQRTQQEDSAVYLCASSLVGGGTSYEQYFGPGTRLTVT.

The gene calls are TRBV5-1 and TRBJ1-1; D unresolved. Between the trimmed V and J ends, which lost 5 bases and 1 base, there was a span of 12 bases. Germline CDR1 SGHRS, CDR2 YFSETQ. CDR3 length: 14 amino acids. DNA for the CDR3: TGCGCCAGCAGACTTGGTCCAGAGAACACTGAAGCTTTCTTT. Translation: CASRLGPENTEAFF.

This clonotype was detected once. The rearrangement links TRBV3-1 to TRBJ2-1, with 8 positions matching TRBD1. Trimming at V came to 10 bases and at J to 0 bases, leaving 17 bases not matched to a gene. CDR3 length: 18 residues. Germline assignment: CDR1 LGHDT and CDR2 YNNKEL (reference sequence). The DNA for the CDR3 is TGTGCCACCTCGGACAGGGCAAGAGGGTTGGGCTCCTACAATGAGCAGTTCTTC. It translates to CATSDRARGLGSYNEQFF.

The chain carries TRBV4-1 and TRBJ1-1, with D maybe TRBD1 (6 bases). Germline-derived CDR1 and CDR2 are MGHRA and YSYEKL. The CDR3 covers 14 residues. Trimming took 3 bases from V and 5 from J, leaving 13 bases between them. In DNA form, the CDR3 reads TGCGCCAGCAGCCAGGGGGGCAGTTGGACTGAAGCTTTCTTT. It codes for CASSQGGSWTEAFF.

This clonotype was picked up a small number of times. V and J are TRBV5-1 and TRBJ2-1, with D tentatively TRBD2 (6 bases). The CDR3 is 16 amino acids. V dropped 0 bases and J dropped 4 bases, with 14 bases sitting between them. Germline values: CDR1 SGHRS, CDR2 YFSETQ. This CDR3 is CASSLAGLARYNEQFF. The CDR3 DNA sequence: TGCGCCAGCAGCTTGGCCGGTCTAGCGCGTTACAATGAGCAGTTCTTC.

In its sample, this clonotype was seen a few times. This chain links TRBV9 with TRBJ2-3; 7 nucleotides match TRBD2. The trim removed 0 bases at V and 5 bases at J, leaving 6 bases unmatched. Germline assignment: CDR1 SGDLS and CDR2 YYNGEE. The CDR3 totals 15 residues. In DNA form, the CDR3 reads TGTGCCAGCAGCGTAGCGGCGGGGAGGGGAGATACGCAGTATTTT. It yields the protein CASSVAAGRGDTQYF.

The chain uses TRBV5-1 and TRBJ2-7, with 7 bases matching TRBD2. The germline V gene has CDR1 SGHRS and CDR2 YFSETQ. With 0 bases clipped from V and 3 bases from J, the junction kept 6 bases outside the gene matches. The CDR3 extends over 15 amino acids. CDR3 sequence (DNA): TGCGCCAGCAGCTTGGGTTCGGGGGGATTCTACGAGCAGTACTTC. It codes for CASSLGSGGFYEQYF.

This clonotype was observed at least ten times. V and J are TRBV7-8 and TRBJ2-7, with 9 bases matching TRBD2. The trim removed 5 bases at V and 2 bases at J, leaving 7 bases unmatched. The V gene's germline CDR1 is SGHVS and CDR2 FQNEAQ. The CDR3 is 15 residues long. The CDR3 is CASSRRLAATYEQYF. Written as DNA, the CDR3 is TGTGCCAGCAGCCGCCGACTAGCGGCTACCTACGAGCAGTACTTC.

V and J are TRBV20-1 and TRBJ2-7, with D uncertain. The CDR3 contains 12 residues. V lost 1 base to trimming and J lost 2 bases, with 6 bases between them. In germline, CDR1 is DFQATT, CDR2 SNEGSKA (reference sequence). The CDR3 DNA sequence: TGCAGTGCTAGAGTTAAGGCCTACGAGCAGTACTTC. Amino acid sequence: CSARVKAYEQYF.

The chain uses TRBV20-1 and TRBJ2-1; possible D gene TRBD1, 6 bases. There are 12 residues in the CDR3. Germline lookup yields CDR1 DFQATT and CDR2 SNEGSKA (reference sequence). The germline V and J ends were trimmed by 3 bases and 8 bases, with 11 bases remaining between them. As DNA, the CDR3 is TGCAGTGCTAGGATACAGGGCTATGAGCAGTTCTTC. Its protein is CSARIQGYEQFF.

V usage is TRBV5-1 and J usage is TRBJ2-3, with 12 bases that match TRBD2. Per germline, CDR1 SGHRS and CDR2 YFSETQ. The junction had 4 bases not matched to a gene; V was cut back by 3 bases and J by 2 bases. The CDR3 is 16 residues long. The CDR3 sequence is CASSSPSGGVTDTQYF. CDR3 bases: TGCGCCAGCAGCTCTCCTAGCGGGGGGGTCACAGATACGCAGTATTTT.

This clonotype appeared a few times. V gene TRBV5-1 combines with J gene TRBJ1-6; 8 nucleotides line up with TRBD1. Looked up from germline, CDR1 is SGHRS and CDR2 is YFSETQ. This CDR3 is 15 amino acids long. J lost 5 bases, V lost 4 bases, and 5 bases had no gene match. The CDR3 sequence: CASSMEDRDNSPLHF. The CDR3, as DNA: TGCGCCAGCAGCATGGAGGACAGGGATAATTCACCCCTCCACTTT.

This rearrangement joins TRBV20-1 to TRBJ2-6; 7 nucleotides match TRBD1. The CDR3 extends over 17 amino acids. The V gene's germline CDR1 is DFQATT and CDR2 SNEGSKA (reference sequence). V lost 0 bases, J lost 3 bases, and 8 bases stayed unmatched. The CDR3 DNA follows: TGCAGTGCTAGAGAACCAGGGGGAAGTTATGGGGCCAACGTCCTGACTTTC. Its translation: CSAREPGGSYGANVLTF.

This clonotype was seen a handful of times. In DNA, the CDR3 is TGCGCCAGCAGCTCGGAAGGGACCGGGACAGATGGCTACACCTTC. This encodes CASSSEGTGTDGYTF. The J gene is TRBJ1-2, the V gene TRBV5-1, with 7 bases identical to TRBD1. The CDR3 loop spans 15 amino acids. Losses at the gene ends were 3 bases for V and 6 bases for J; bases not matched to a gene: 11. The V gene's germline CDR1 is SGHRS and CDR2 YFSETQ.

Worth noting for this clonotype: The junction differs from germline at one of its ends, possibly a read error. The CDR3 coding sequence is TGTGCCGGCAGTGAGGCAGGGGACTATGGCTACACCTTC. Its translation is CAGSEAGDYGYTF. The chain uses TRBV25-1 and TRBJ1-2; weak D call: TRBD1 (6 bases). The CDR3 covers 13 residues. Germline values: CDR1 MGHDK, CDR2 SYGVNS.

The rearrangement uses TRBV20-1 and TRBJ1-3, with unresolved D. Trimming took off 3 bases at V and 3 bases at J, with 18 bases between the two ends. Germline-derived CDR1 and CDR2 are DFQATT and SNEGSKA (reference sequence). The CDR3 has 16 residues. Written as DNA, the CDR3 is TGCAGTGCTAGGGTCCCGACTCTTGAGAGTGGAAACACCATATATTTT. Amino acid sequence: CSARVPTLESGNTIYF.

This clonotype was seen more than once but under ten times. Written as DNA, the CDR3 is TGCGCCAGCAGCCAAGCGGGACGGAATTCACCCCTCCACTTT. It yields the protein CASSQAGRNSPLHF. The V and J genes are TRBV4-1 and TRBJ1-6; a weak D match, TRBD1 (5 bases). The CDR3 runs 14 residues. The V end was cut by 1 base, the J end by 7 bases, with 8 bases between. Germline V gene lookup returns CDR1 MGHRA and CDR2 YSYEKL.

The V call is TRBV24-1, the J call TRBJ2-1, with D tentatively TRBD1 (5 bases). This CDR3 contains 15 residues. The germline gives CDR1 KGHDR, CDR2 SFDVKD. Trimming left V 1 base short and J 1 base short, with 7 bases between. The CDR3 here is CATSDFKGSYNEQFF. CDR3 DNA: TGTGCCACCAGTGATTTCAAGGGGTCCTACAATGAGCAGTTCTTC.

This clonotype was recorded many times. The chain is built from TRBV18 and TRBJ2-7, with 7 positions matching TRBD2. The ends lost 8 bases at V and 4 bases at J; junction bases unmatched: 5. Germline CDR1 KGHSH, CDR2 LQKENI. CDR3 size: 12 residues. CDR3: CASSPGGYEQYF. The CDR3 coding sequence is TGTGCCAGCAGCCCCGGGGGGTACGAGCAGTACTTC.

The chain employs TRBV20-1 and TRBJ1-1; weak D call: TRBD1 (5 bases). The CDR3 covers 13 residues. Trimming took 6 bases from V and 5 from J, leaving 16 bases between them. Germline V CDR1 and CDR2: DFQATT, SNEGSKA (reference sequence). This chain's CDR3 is CSAKTEPLTEAFF. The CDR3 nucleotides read TGCAGTGCGAAGACAGAACCCCTGACTGAAGCTTTCTTT.

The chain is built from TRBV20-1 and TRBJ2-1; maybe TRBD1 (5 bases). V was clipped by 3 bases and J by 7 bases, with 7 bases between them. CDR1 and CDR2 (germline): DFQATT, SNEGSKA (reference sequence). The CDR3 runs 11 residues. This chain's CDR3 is CSASGANEQFF. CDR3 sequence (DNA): TGCAGTGCTAGTGGGGCGAATGAGCAGTTCTTC.

The CDR3: CASSPDRGVYPHF. The CDR3, as DNA: TGCGCCAGCAGCCCGGACAGAGGGGTATACCCCCACTTT. V usage is TRBV5-1 and J usage is TRBJ1-6, with TRBD1 as a possible D gene (6 bases). This CDR3 spans 13 amino acids. CDR1 and CDR2 from the germline V gene are SGHRS and YFSETQ. V dropped 4 bases and J dropped 18 bases, with 20 bases sitting between them.

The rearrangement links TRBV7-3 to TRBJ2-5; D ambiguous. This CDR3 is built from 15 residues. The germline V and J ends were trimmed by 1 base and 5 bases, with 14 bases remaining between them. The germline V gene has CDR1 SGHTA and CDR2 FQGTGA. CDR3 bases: TGTGCCAGCAGCTTAAGTAGGCAGGCCGGGGAGACCCAGTACTTC. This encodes CASSLSRQAGETQYF.

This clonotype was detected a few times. The CDR3 DNA is TGCAGTGCTAGGGCGCCGACAGGGGGCTTCGCAGATACGCAGTATTTT. Protein: CSARAPTGGFADTQYF. This chain links TRBV20-1 with TRBJ2-3; 10 nucleotides agree with TRBD1. CDR3 size: 16 residues. Trimming took 3 bases from V and 4 from J; bases not matched to a gene: 10. Germline V gene sequence: CDR1 DFQATT, CDR2 SNEGSKA (reference sequence).